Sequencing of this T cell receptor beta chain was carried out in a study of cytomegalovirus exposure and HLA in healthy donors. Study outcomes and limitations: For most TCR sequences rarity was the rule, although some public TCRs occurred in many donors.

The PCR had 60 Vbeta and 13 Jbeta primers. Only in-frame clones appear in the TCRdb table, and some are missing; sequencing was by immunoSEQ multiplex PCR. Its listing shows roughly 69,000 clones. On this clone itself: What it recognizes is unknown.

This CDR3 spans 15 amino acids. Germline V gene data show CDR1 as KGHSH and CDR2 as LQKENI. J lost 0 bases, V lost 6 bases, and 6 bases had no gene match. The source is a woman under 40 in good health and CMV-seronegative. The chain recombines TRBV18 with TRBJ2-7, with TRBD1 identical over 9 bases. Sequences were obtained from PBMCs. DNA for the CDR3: TGTGCCAGCTCCCACGACAGGGGGTCCTCCTACGAGCAGTACTTC. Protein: CASSHDRGSSYEQYF.